The 17 T cell receptor beta chains below all came from one sample that was sequenced in a study of early T cells in non-severe SARS-CoV-2 infection. TCRdb analysed the 5' RACE reads with MiXCR anew, one entry per CDR3 protein. The table shows roughly 35,000 distinct CDR3 sequences, with 9% occurring only once. Sequencing input: whole blood. The receptors were sampled from an adult who was a healthcare worker with PCR-confirmed SARS-CoV-2 infection or an uninfected control (not recorded which).

The sample holds many counts of this clonotype. The chain links TRBV5-4 to TRBJ2-5, with D perhaps matching TRBD1 or TRBD2 (5 bases each). V was cut by 1 base and J by 4 bases, with 14 bases left in between. Per germline, CDR1 SGHNT and CDR2 YYREEE (reference sequence). CDR3 length equals 15 residues. The CDR3 protein is CASSLTGDVLETQYF. The CDR3 DNA reads as TGTGCCAGCAGCTTGACCGGGGACGTTTTAGAGACCCAGTACTTC.

This clonotype was seen ten or more times. The V call is TRBV6-5, the J call TRBJ2-2; 12 nucleotides line up with TRBD1. Trimming cost V 0 bases and J 3 bases; bases outside gene matches: 5. The CDR3 covers 18 residues. Germline CDR1 reads MNHEY; CDR2 reads SVGAGI. CDR3 sequence (DNA): TGTGCCAGCAGTTACTCGAGGGGGACAGGGGGCGACACCGGGGAGCTGTTTTTT. Amino acid sequence: CASSYSRGTGGDTGELFF.

The genes are TRBV5-1 and TRBJ1-2; D is ambiguous. Germline loops: CDR1 SGHRS, CDR2 YFSETQ. Trimming took off 4 bases at V and 4 bases at J, with 11 bases between the two ends. CDR3 length equals 13 residues. CDR3 in DNA: TGCGCCAGCAGCGACGACGGTTCCTATGGCTACACCTTC. Amino acids: CASSDDGSYGYTF.

There are many counts of this clonotype. CDR3 loop: CASHYTDTQYF. CDR3 DNA: TGTGCCAGCCACTACACAGATACGCAGTATTTT. V is TRBV2 and J is TRBJ2-3; D ambiguous. V was trimmed by 8 bases and J by 2 bases, leaving 5 bases between them. The germline CDR1 and CDR2 sequences are SNHLY and FYNNEI. CDR3 size: 11 residues.

The chain carries TRBV7-6 and TRBJ2-3, with 8 bases aligning to TRBD2. Germline trimming cut 5 bases from V and 6 bases from J; bases unmatched to any gene: 10. CDR3 size: 15 residues. Germline CDR1 SGHVS, CDR2 FNYEAQ. The CDR3 loop reads CASSQPGRGVDTQYF. CDR3 DNA: TGTGCCAGCAGCCAGCCGGGGCGGGGGGTTGATACGCAGTATTTT.

This clonotype occurred many times. V usage is TRBV7-3 and J usage is TRBJ1-3; weak D call: TRBD1 (5 bases). CDR3 length: 13 residues. The germline V gene encodes CDR1 SGHTA and CDR2 FQGTGA. Deletions cut 0 bases from V and 9 bases from J, with 9 bases between. The CDR3: CASSLTRGGTIYF. The CDR3 nucleotides are TGTGCCAGCAGCTTAACCCGCGGGGGCACCATATATTTT.

This clonotype was detected ten times or more. The chain has TRBV7-3 and TRBJ2-1, with 9 bases lining up with TRBD2. Trimming cost V 2 bases and J 6 bases; bases outside gene matches: 2. The CDR3 sequence is 14 residues long. Germline lookup yields CDR1 SGHTA and CDR2 FQGTGA. The CDR3 DNA is TGTGCCAGCAGCTTAGCGGGGGGGACCAATGAGCAGTTCTTC. Its translation: CASSLAGGTNEQFF.

In this sample, this clonotype turned up many times. CDR3 loop: CASSLRAIQRNEQFF. The CDR3 DNA reads as TGTGCCAGCAGCTTAAGGGCCATACAGAGGAATGAGCAGTTCTTC. The chain is built from TRBV13 and TRBJ2-1; no clear D. Germline V gene sequence: CDR1 PRHDT, CDR2 FYEKMQ (reference sequence). The CDR3 totals 15 residues. The V end was cut by 2 bases, the J end by 7 bases, with 15 bases between.

At least ten counts were recorded for this clonotype. This sequence joins TRBV7-3 and TRBJ1-6; possible D gene TRBD1, 6 bases. V lost 3 bases, J lost 11 bases, and 11 bases lay in between. This CDR3 spans 13 amino acids. Germline CDR1 SGHTA, CDR2 FQGTGA. CDR3 protein: CASSFTGQPPLHF. For the CDR3, the DNA is TGTGCCAGCAGCTTCACAGGGCAGCCACCCCTCCACTTT.

This clonotype turned up a few times. The gene calls are TRBV29-1 and TRBJ1-2, with 9 bases lining up with TRBD1. Germline CDR1 SQVTM, CDR2 ANQGSEA. CDR3 size: 14 residues. The J segment lost 4 bases and the V segment lost 4 bases, leaving 7 bases of the junction unmatched. CDR3: CSVGSTGGGYGYTF. The CDR3 bases are TGCAGCGTTGGGTCGACAGGGGGAGGCTATGGCTACACCTTC.

This clonotype was seen ten or more times. The chain is built from TRBV9 and TRBJ1-1; D is unclear. The CDR3 has 15 amino acids. V was clipped by 4 bases and J by 1 base, with 14 bases between them. Germline CDR1 SGDLS, CDR2 YYNGEE. For the CDR3, the DNA is TGTGCCAGCAGCTTAAGCGAGAGGCCGAACACTGAAGCTTTCTTT. It yields the protein CASSLSERPNTEAFF.

This clonotype was seen ten or more times. V and J are TRBV20-1 and TRBJ1-1; maybe TRBD1 (5 bases). V lost 2 bases and J lost 6, with 10 bases in between. The germline V gene has CDR1 DFQATT and CDR2 SNEGSKA (reference sequence). The CDR3 is 12 amino acids. DNA for the CDR3: TGCAGTGCTAGATCCGGGACCTCTGAAGCTTTCTTT. Amino acid sequence: CSARSGTSEAFF.

Comments on this clonotype: A much more abundant neighbour one base away suggests this may be a read error. The genes are TRBV6-2 or TRBV6-3 and TRBJ1-2; D is perhaps TRBD1 (6 bases). Trimming pared 2 bases from V and 5 bases from J, leaving 15 bases between. The CDR3 spans 15 residues. The germline V gene encodes CDR1 MNHEY and CDR2 SVGEGT. CDR3 coding DNA: TGTGCCAGCAGTTACCCGGGACAATACCAGTATGGCTACACCTTC. It encodes CASSYPGQYQYGYTF.

V is TRBV27 and J is TRBJ2-1; D gene uncertain. Per germline, CDR1 MNHEY and CDR2 SMNVEV (reference sequence). Trimming stripped 2 bases from V and 0 bases from J, with 11 bases between. The CDR3 consists of 16 residues. This CDR3 is CASSLQAISSYNEQFF. CDR3 in DNA: TGTGCCAGCAGTTTACAGGCGATTAGCTCCTACAATGAGCAGTTCTTC.

The chain has TRBV20-1 and TRBJ2-5; the match to TRBD1 covers 11 bases. Germline values: CDR1 DFQATT, CDR2 SNEGSKA (reference sequence). V was clipped by 0 bases and J by 5 bases; unmatched bases: 5. The CDR3 runs 15 residues. CDR3 loop: CSARDWGQGDETQYF. Written as DNA, the CDR3 is TGCAGTGCTAGAGATTGGGGACAGGGGGACGAGACCCAGTACTTC.

This clonotype was seen ten or more times. The chain is built from TRBV30 and TRBJ1-5; 7 bases match TRBD1. The V segment lost 0 bases and the J segment 4 bases; nucleotides outside the gene matches: 6. The CDR3 covers 15 residues. CDR1 is GTSNPN, CDR2 SVGIG, per germline (reference sequence). The CDR3: CAWSVLGGLNQPQHF. CDR3 bases: TGTGCCTGGAGTGTACTAGGGGGCTTGAATCAGCCCCAGCATTTT.

This chain joins TRBV10-3 and TRBJ1-1; D not resolved. The CDR3 extends over 11 amino acids. With 10 bases removed from V and 2 bases from J, the gap between germline ends came to 8 bases. Germline values: CDR1 ENHRY, CDR2 SYGVKD. The CDR3 nucleotides read TGTGCCAGCGGTGGTAACACTGAAGCTTTCTTT. Translated, it gives CASGGNTEAFF.